This TCR beta chain was recorded in a study of blood T cell repertoires in COVID-19. About the research overall: T cells, B-cell-depleted T cells, or PBMCs provided the cDNA or gDNA that served as material.

In its sample, this clone was seen a few times. As processed by the authors: The assay estimated nucleated cells by amplifying reference gene primers. The repertoire was sequenced with immunoSEQ multiplex PCR; TCRdb's copy has only in-frame clones and lacks some. V and J calls and clone size are as listed in that table; D and trimming were resolved from the DNA. The sample has about 63,000 clones, around 80% seen once. The sample was peripheral blood. This sequence was found in a human donor in a cohort sampled during active COVID-19.

DNA of the CDR3: TGTGCCAGCAGCCAAGGGACAGCCTACGAGCAGTACTTC. Amino acid sequence: CASSQGTAYEQYF. The chain couples TRBV7-2 to TRBJ2-7; 7 nucleotides agree with TRBD1. The germline CDR1 and CDR2 sequences are SGHTA and FQGNSA. The CDR3 covers 13 residues. J lost 2 bases, V lost 5 bases, and 3 bases had no gene match.